This T cell receptor beta chain was identified during a study of CD8 T cells in Susac syndrome. After extraction with the RNeasy kit, about 0.5 to 1 ug of the RNA was reverse transcribed using random hexamers. TCRdb itself ran the immunoSEQ multiplex PCR reads through MiXCR, one entry per CDR3 protein. Counted here are some 150,000 distinct CDR3 sequences, around 96% occurring once; the ten biggest clones make up 0.21%. Sequences were obtained from CD8+ T cells from PBMCs. The receptor was derived from a human donor with multiple sclerosis.

The CDR3 bases are TGTGCCAGCAGTTCCGGACAGGGTATGAATACCGGGGAGCTGTTTTTT. This translates into CASSSGQGMNTGELFF. This chain joins TRBV12-3 or TRBV12-4 and TRBJ2-2; 8 bases match TRBD1. The CDR3 is 16 residues long. V lost 4 bases and J lost 5; bases outside the gene matches: 9.